This is a list of T cell receptor beta chains from one sample in a study of T cells in Graves' hyperthyroidism and ophthalmopathy. TCRdb processed the multiplex PCR reads anew with MiXCR; each CDR3 protein has one entry. The data hold roughly 570,000 distinct CDR3 sequences, with around 42% observed a single time. Specimen: peripheral blood or thyroid tissue (not recorded which). Source of these receptors: a woman under 30 with Graves' hyperthyroidism. Each CDR3 is given with its conserved first and last residue. D genes are given only for firm matches. For some rows the clone size is stated as once, few or many, or as a class when expanded; others skip it.

size	V	length	D	J	CDR3	DNA
many	TRBV20-1	15	TRBD2	TRBJ2-7	CSARPIAGAFDEQYF	TGCAGTGCTAGACCAATAGCGGGAGCATTCGACGAGCAGTACTTC
-	TRBV3-1	12	-	TRBJ1-4	CASSQRWEKLFF	TGTGCCAGCAGCCAAAGGTGGGAAAAACTGTTTTTT
many	TRBV10-3	12	-	TRBJ2-7	CAISANRAVIYF	TGTGCCATCAGTGCCAACAGGGCCGTCATCTACTTC
few	TRBV5-1	15	-	TRBJ1-1	CASSSGGGLGTEAFF	TGCGCCAGCAGCTCGGGGGGGGGCCTGGGGACTGAAGCTTTCTTT
-	TRBV12-3/TRBV12-4	17	TRBD2	TRBJ2-2	CASSYSGLAGRGGELFF	TGTGCCAGCAGTTACTCGGGACTAGCGGGACGGGGCGGGGAGCTGTTTTTT
many	TRBV12-3/TRBV12-4	14	-	TRBJ2-7	CASSLGSGNLEQYF	TGTGCCAGCAGTTTGGGATCAGGGAACCTCGAGCAGTACTTC
few	TRBV5-4	12	TRBD1	TRBJ1-1	CATGQLNTEAFF	TGTGCCACGGGACAGCTAAACACTGAAGCTTTCTTT
-	TRBV4-3	16	TRBD2	TRBJ2-7	CASSQDLMAGEYEQYF	TGCGCCAGCAGCCAAGACCTCATGGCGGGAGAGTACGAGCAGTACTTC
many	TRBV20-1	13	-	TRBJ1-1	CSARGTQRGEAFF	TGCAGTGCTAGAGGGACCCAAAGGGGGGAAGCTTTCTTT
-	TRBV2	13	TRBD2	TRBJ2-7	CASSSLAGTEQYF	TGTGCCAGCAGTAGTCTAGCGGGAACCGAGCAGTACTTC
many	TRBV7-2	17	TRBD2	TRBJ2-3	CASSLALTSGRTDTQYF	TGTGCCAGCAGCTTAGCGCTGACTAGCGGGAGGACAGATACGCAGTATTTT
-	TRBV7-3	16	TRBD2	TRBJ2-5	CASSLRTSGSRETQYF	TGTGCCAGCAGCTTAAGGACTAGCGGGAGTCGAGAGACCCAGTACTTC
-	TRBV29-1	17	TRBD2	TRBJ2-2	CSVGPGLAGENTGELFF	TGCAGCGTTGGTCCGGGGCTAGCGGGAGAGAACACCGGGGAGCTGTTTTTT
-	TRBV10-3	13	TRBD1	TRBJ2-5	CAITGQGKETQYF	TGTGCCATCACAGGACAGGGTAAAGAGACCCAGTACTTC
many	TRBV11-2	16	-	TRBJ2-7	CASSLTLLANYYEQYF	TGTGCCAGCAGCTTAACCCTACTGGCGAACTACTACGAGCAGTACTTC
-	TRBV5-8	15	-	TRBJ1-1	CASSSGGPQKTEAFF	TGTGCCAGCAGCTCGGGGGGCCCTCAGAAAACTGAAGCTTTCTTT
-	TRBV9	16	-	TRBJ2-6	CASSVVPMLAAIVLTF	TGTGCCAGCAGCGTGGTCCCGATGCTGGCGGCCATCGTCCTGACTTTC
-	TRBV24-1	13	TRBD1	TRBJ1-2	CATSDPTQGGYTF	TGTGCCACCAGTGACCCCACACAGGGGGGATACACCTTC
many	TRBV19	14	-	TRBJ1-1	CASTSDRVYSEAFF	-
-	TRBV7-8	16	-	TRBJ2-1	CASSLDVGDTYNEQFF	TGTGCCAGCAGCTTAGATGTGGGGGACACCTACAATGAGCAGTTCTTC
-	TRBV2	16	-	TRBJ2-6	CASSDDSTSGANVLTF	TGTGCCAGCAGTGATGACAGTACCTCTGGGGCCAACGTCCTGACTTTC
many	TRBV6-1	17	TRBD1	TRBJ1-1	CASSGVGQYHHNTEAFF	TGTGCCAGCAGTGGGGTGGGACAGTACCATCACAACACTGAAGCTTTCTTT
-	TRBV12-3/TRBV12-4	15	-	TRBJ1-5	CASSPLGRVDQPQHF	TGTGCCAGCAGCCCCTTGGGCAGGGTGGATCAGCCCCAGCATTTT
-	TRBV20-1	15	-	TRBJ2-1	CSAHLRAGPYNEQFF	TGCAGTGCTCACCTTAGGGCGGGGCCCTACAATGAGCAGTTCTTC
many	TRBV7-2	14	TRBD1	TRBJ1-3	CASSPDRGGNTIYF	TGTGCCAGCAGCCCAGACAGGGGTGGAAACACCATATATTTT
-	TRBV29-1	12	-	TRBJ1-3	CSVETMGNTIYF	TGCAGCGTTGAAACTATGGGGAACACCATATATTTT
many	TRBV7-9	15	-	TRBJ2-3	CASSEILRGPDTQYF	TGTGCCAGCAGCGAGATTCTTAGGGGCCCAGATACGCAGTATTTT
few	TRBV6-5	15	TRBD1	TRBJ2-7	CASSYYRGSSYEQYF	TGTGCCAGCAGTTACTACAGGGGATCCTCCTACGAGCAGTACTTC
many	TRBV7-6	13	-	TRBJ1-1	CASSVTENTEAFF	TGTGCTAGCAGCGTTACAGAGAACACTGAAGCTTTCTTT
many	TRBV5-1	13	-	TRBJ2-7	CASSLSGDYEQYF	TGCGCCAGCAGCTTAAGCGGAGACTACGAGCAGTACTTC
-	TRBV7-2	11	-	TRBJ2-6	CASSLAGSLAF	TGTGCCAGCAGCTTGGCGGGGTCTCTGGCTTTC
many	TRBV3-1	14	TRBD2	TRBJ2-7	CASSPLAGTYEQYF	TGTGCCAGCAGCCCGCTAGCGGGGACCTACGAGCAGTACTTC
-	TRBV6-5	12	-	TRBJ2-5	CASSRFQGTQYF	TGTGCCAGCAGCAGGTTTCAAGGGACCCAGTACTTC
many	TRBV20-1	14	-	TRBJ1-5	CSASSGAYNQPQHF	TGCAGTGCTAGCTCAGGGGCTTACAATCAGCCCCAGCATTTT
many	TRBV20-1	17	TRBD1	TRBJ2-7	CSARDIMAGTGGYEQYF	TGCAGTGCTAGAGATATTATGGCCGGGACAGGGGGCTACGAGCAGTACTTC
many	TRBV5-8	15	-	TRBJ2-7	CASSGPTRGGLEQYF	TGTGCCAGCAGCGGGCCGACTAGAGGGGGCCTCGAGCAGTACTTC
-	TRBV15	13	TRBD2	TRBJ2-3	CATRAGDPDTQYF	TGTGCCACCAGAGCGGGAGACCCAGATACGCAGTATTTT
-	TRBV29-1	13	-	TRBJ1-4	CSVESAKNEKLFF	TGCAGCGTTGAATCGGCTAAGAATGAAAAACTGTTTTTT
-	TRBV6-5	13	TRBD2	TRBJ2-2	CASSSRGAGELFF	TGTGCCAGCAGTTCGCGGGGGGCCGGGGAGCTGTTTTTT
-	TRBV5-1	18	TRBD1	TRBJ2-6	CATSTSGQGLSGANVLTF	TGTGCCACCAGCACTTCGGGACAGGGACTCTCTGGGGCCAACGTCCTGACTTTC
-	TRBV29-1	11	TRBD1	TRBJ1-2	CSAGQGHGYTF	TGCAGCGCAGGACAGGGACATGGCTACACCTTC
many	TRBV5-1	14	TRBD1	TRBJ1-3	CASSRDRAGNTIYF	TGCGCCAGCAGCAGGGACAGGGCTGGAAACACCATATATTTT
-	TRBV4-1	16	TRBD1	TRBJ1-4	CASSHTDRTDNEKLFF	TGCGCCAGCAGCCATACGGACAGGACCGATAATGAAAAACTGTTTTTT